This passage covers 11 T cell receptor beta chains from one sample sequenced in a study of blood T cell repertoires in COVID-19. TCRdb's table, derived via immunoSEQ multiplex PCR, lists solely in-frame clones and lacks some. The repertoire holds a few hundred thousand clones, with nearly 90% as singletons. Sequenced: PBMCs or T cells enriched from blood (not recorded which). These receptors came from a woman under 30 with acute COVID-19.

This clone was seen only once. The CDR3 loop is CASSLFGQFMNTEAFF. In DNA, the CDR3 is TGTGCCAGCAGTTTATTTGGACAATTCATGAACACTGAAGCTTTCTTT. The chain is built from TRBV28 and TRBJ1-1, with TRBD1 as a possible D gene (5 bases). Germline loops: CDR1 MDHEN, CDR2 SYDVKM. CDR3 length equals 16 residues. V gave up 1 base and J gave up 0 bases, with 12 bases separating them. Full variable domain (missing parts from reference TRBV28 and TRBJ1-1): DVKVTQSSRYLVKRTGEKVFLECVQDMDHENMFWYRQDPGLGLRLIYFSYDVKMKEKGDIPEGYSVSREKKERFSLILESASTNQTSMYLCASSLFGQFMNTEAFFGQGTRLTVV.

The sample holds one count of this clone. The V call is TRBV4-1, the J call TRBJ2-7, with D possibly matching TRBD2 (6 bases). This CDR3 region has 15 residues. Looked up from germline, CDR1 is MGHRA and CDR2 is YSYEKL. V dropped 1 base and J dropped 3 bases, with 13 bases sitting between them. DNA for the CDR3: TGCGCCAGCAGCCAAGCTAGCGCGGCGGTCTACGAGCAGTACTTC. Residues: CASSQASAAVYEQYF.

CDR3 DNA sequence: TGTGCCAGCACCGACAGGGGAGGATCCTACGAGCAGTACTTC. This sequence encodes CASTDRGGSYEQYF. This sequence joins TRBV28 and TRBJ2-7; 8 bases match TRBD1. The CDR3 length is 14 residues. Germline CDR1 is MDHEN and CDR2 is SYDVKM. Germline trimming cut 7 bases from V and 1 base from J; bases unmatched to any gene: 6.

The chain has TRBV21-1 and TRBJ2-1; the D segment call TRBD2 is taken from the table without a DNA check. TRBV21-1 is a pseudogene segment. The CDR3 is made up of 14 amino acids. The DNA of the CDR3 is TGTGCCAGCAGTGAAAGGAGCTTCTACAATGAGCAGTTCTTC. It codes for CASSERSFYNEQFF.

This chain connects TRBV24-1 to TRBJ2-1; maybe TRBD1 (6 bases). The length of the CDR3 is 16 residues. The germline V gene has CDR1 KGHDR and CDR2 SFDVKD. The V end lost 4 bases, the J end lost 4 bases, and 16 bases lay between the germline ends. The DNA for the CDR3 is TGTGCCACCAGTGACCAGCGCCCAGGGGATTACAATGAGCAGTTCTTC. Protein: CATSDQRPGDYNEQFF.

This chain joins TRBV5-1 and TRBJ1-2; the D is unclear. Trimming shortened V by 0 bases and J by 5 bases, and 8 bases separated the two germline ends. Germline V CDR1 and CDR2: SGHRS, YFSETQ. CDR3 size: 13 residues. The CDR3 DNA follows: TGCGCCAGCAGCTTGGACACAGCATATGGCTACACCTTC. Its translation: CASSLDTAYGYTF.

V is TRBV11-2 and J is TRBJ2-2, with TRBD2 matching 8 bases. This CDR3 is built from 15 residues. The trim removed 2 bases at V and 6 bases at J, leaving 5 bases unmatched. The V gene's germline CDR1 is SGHAT and CDR2 FQNNGV. CDR3 sequence reads: CASSLSSGSPGELFF. CDR3 nucleotide sequence: TGTGCCAGCAGCTTATCCAGCGGGAGCCCCGGGGAGCTGTTTTTT.

In DNA, the CDR3 is TGTGCCAGCAGTCCGCGACAGGGTAGCTACAATGAGCAGTTCTTC. Residues: CASSPRQGSYNEQFF. The chain is built from TRBV2 and TRBJ2-1, with 7 nucleotides matching TRBD1. Germline V gene data show CDR1 as SNHLY and CDR2 as FYNNEI. This CDR3 region has 15 residues. V lost 5 bases to trimming and J lost 3 bases; unmatched junction nucleotides: 7. The full variable domain, rest sourced from reference TRBV2 and TRBJ2-1, is EPEVTQTPSHQVTQMGQEVILRCVPISNHLYFYWYRQILGQKVEFLVSFYNNEISEKSEIFDDQFSVERPDGSNFTLKIRSTKLEDSAMYFCASSPRQGSYNEQFFGPGTRLTVL.

J is TRBJ1-1 and V is TRBV4-1; the D gene is possibly TRBD1 (6 bases). The CDR3 runs 16 residues. Trimming took off 3 bases at V and 0 bases at J, with 14 bases between the two ends. Germline V gives CDR1 MGHRA, CDR2 YSYEKL. CDR3 bases: TGCGCCAGCAGCCACCCATCAAGGGGGATGAACACTGAAGCTTTCTTT. As protein: CASSHPSRGMNTEAFF.

The chain uses TRBV12-5 and TRBJ2-7, with D tentatively TRBD1 (6 bases). This CDR3 spans 17 amino acids. V gave up 7 bases and J gave up 0 bases, with 22 bases separating them. In germline, CDR1 is LGHNT, CDR2 FRNRAP. In DNA form, the CDR3 reads TGTGCTAGTGCCACCGCGTTAGGACAGAAATTCTCCTACGAGCAGTACTTC. Residues: CASATALGQKFSYEQYF.

The V gene is TRBV27, the J gene TRBJ2-5; a possible D gene is TRBD1 (5 bases). Trimming pared 5 bases from V and 2 bases from J, leaving 6 bases between. Germline V lookup: CDR1 MNHEY, CDR2 SMNVEV (reference sequence). The CDR3 runs to 12 residues. The CDR3 sequence: CASSPGQETQYF. The CDR3, as DNA: TGTGCCAGCAGTCCAGGGCAAGAGACCCAGTACTTC.